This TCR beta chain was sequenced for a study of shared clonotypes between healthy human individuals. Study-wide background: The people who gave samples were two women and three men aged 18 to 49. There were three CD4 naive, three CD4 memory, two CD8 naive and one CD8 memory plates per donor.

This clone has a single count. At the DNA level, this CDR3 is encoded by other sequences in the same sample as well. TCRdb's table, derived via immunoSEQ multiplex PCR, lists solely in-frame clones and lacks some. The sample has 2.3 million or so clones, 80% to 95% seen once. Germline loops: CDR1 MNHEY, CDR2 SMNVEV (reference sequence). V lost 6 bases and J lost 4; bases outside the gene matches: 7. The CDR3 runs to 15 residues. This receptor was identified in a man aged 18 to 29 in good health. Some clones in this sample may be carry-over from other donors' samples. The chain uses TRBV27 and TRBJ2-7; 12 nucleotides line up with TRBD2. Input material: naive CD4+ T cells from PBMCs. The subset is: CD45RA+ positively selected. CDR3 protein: CASSPTSGRSYEQYF. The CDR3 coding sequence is TGTGCCAGCAGCCCGACTAGCGGGAGATCTTACGAGCAGTACTTC.